The following is a TCR beta chain sequence with its context. This CDR3 comprises 13 residues. Germline values: CDR1 SNHLY, CDR2 FYNNEI. V was shortened by 2 bases and J by 0 bases, with 5 bases between the two germline ends. This entry comes from a study of blood T cell repertoires in COVID-19. Study information: Acute-phase and convalescent COVID-19 samples originated in the United States, Italy and Spain. Nucleic acid was either cDNA or gDNA, and it came from T cells, B-cell-depleted T cells, or PBMCs.

In the original processing: Reference gene primer amplification gave estimated nucleated cell counts. Generated by immunoSEQ multiplex PCR, the TCRdb table keeps only in-frame clones and is missing some. D and trimming come from the DNA, and the V and J calls and clone size come from that table. In the table there are about 42,000 clones, approximately 88% of which are singletons. This sequence joins TRBV2 and TRBJ2-7; unclear D gene. The clonotype comes from a human donor in a cohort sampled during active COVID-19. Sequences were obtained from peripheral blood. The CDR3 DNA is TGTGCCAGCAGTGAATGGCACTCCTACGAGCAGTACTTC. This translates into CASSEWHSYEQYF.